The TCR beta chain described here comes from a study of spatial heterogeneity in lung cancer. Time point given: sample taken at primary tumor resection. A total of over 70 untreated early-stage non-small cell lung cancer patients served as donors. TCRdb used MiXCR to reprocess the 5' RACE reads, holding one entry per CDR3 protein. The sample contains around 92,000 distinct CDR3 sequences, approximately 12% of which appear only once. V dropped 2 bases and J dropped 5 bases, with 12 bases sitting between them. Germline CDR1 GTSNPN, CDR2 SVGIG (reference sequence). The CDR3 length is 13 residues. V is TRBV30 and J is TRBJ1-2; D is ambiguous. Sequences were derived from PBMCs, sampled at surgery. This receptor was taken from a male donor with early-stage non-small cell lung cancer. The chain's CDR3 is CAWSLDSGYGYTF. The CDR3, as DNA: TGTGCCTGGAGTTTAGATTCCGGATATGGCTACACCTTC. Supplemented by reference TRBV30 and TRBJ1-2, the full variable domain reads SQTIHQWPATLVQPVGSPLSLECTVEGTSNPNLYWYRQAAGRGLQLLFYSVGIGQISSEVPQNLSASRPQDRQFILSSKKLLLSDSGFYLCAWSLDSGYGYTFGSGTRLTVV.